Following are 24 T cell receptor beta chains from one sample sequenced in a study of blood T cell repertoires in COVID-19. Using immunoSEQ multiplex PCR, the repertoire was profiled, and TCRdb retains in-frame clones only, with some absent. The data show about 180,000 clones, approximately 85% seen once. The sample comprised PBMCs or T cells enriched from blood (not recorded which). The receptor source for this set is a young woman who had recovered from COVID-19.

The V and J genes are TRBV4-1 and TRBJ2-1; 15 nucleotides agree with TRBD2. Unmatched junction bases numbered 6, after V lost 3 bases and J lost 0 bases. CDR3 size: 19 residues. CDR1 and CDR2 (germline): MGHRA, YSYEKL. CDR3 region: CASSQGTSGRLSSYNEQFF. Written as DNA, the CDR3 is TGCGCCAGCAGCCAGGGGACTAGCGGGAGGCTTAGCTCCTACAATGAGCAGTTCTTC.

The chain joins TRBV19 to TRBJ2-7; 10 nucleotides match TRBD1. CDR3 size: 14 residues. The V gene's germline CDR1 is LNHDA and CDR2 SQIVND (reference sequence). V was pared by 8 bases and J by 3 bases, with 7 bases of the junction left unmatched. The CDR3 DNA is TGTGCCAGTTCCCCCGGGACAGGGGACTACGAGCAGTACTTC. It yields the protein CASSPGTGDYEQYF.

For the CDR3, the DNA is TGTGCCAGCAGCTTAGCCAGGGCGCCCACTGAAGCTTTCTTT. Its protein product is CASSLARAPTEAFF. The chain joins TRBV7-2 to TRBJ1-1; tentative D call: TRBD1 (5 bases). CDR1 and CDR2 from the germline V gene are SGHTA and FQGNSA. The CDR3 consists of 14 residues. V lost 0 bases to trimming and J lost 4 bases, with 9 bases between them.

The chain has TRBV29-1 and TRBJ2-3, with 8 bases identical to TRBD1. The germline V gene has CDR1 SQVTM and CDR2 ANQGSEA. V lost 6 bases to trimming and J lost 3 bases; unmatched junction nucleotides: 8. The CDR3 is made up of 14 amino acids. The CDR3 protein is CSVALRDRTDTQYF. The CDR3 DNA sequence: TGCAGCGTCGCCCTGAGGGACAGGACAGATACGCAGTATTTT.

J is TRBJ1-5 and V is TRBV5-1; D not resolved. The CDR3 has 14 amino acids. The germline CDR1 and CDR2 sequences are SGHRS and YFSETQ. The germline V and J ends were trimmed by 6 bases and 0 bases, with 10 bases remaining between them. The CDR3 nucleotides read TGCGCCAGCACGGAGGTTTATAGCAATCAGCCCCAGCATTTT. Amino acids: CASTEVYSNQPQHF.

The chain joins TRBV7-2 to TRBJ2-2; 9 bases agree with TRBD2. Per the germline V gene, CDR1 is SGHTA and CDR2 is FQGNSA. Germline trimming cut 5 bases from V and 1 base from J; bases unmatched to any gene: 5. This CDR3 is built from 16 residues. CDR3 DNA: TGTGCCAGCAGCACTCTACTAGCGGGGAACACCGGGGAGCTGTTTTTT. It yields the protein CASSTLLAGNTGELFF.

V is TRBV7-2 and J is TRBJ1-6, with D maybe TRBD1 (6 bases). Germline CDR1 reads SGHTA; CDR2 reads FQGNSA. The V end lost 5 bases, the J end lost 9 bases, and 14 bases lay between the germline ends. This CDR3 has 14 amino acids. CDR3 DNA: TGTGCCAGCAGCCGTACAGGGAATGGTTCACCCCTCCACTTT. The encoded protein is CASSRTGNGSPLHF.

The chain combines TRBV19 with TRBJ1-1; TRBD1 might be the D (5 bases). CDR3 size: 13 residues. Germline assignment: CDR1 LNHDA and CDR2 SQIVND (reference sequence). The V and J ends lost 6 bases and 5 bases respectively, with 13 bases between them. CDR3 sequence reads: CASSHNRGTEAFF. For the CDR3, the DNA is TGTGCCAGTAGCCACAATCGGGGGACTGAAGCTTTCTTT.

This chain uses TRBV13 with TRBJ2-6; 8 bases are shared with TRBD2. J lost 2 bases, V lost 4 bases, and 7 bases had no gene match. There are 17 residues in the CDR3. Germline loops: CDR1 PRHDT, CDR2 FYEKMQ (reference sequence). The CDR3: CASSSTGGGAGANVLTF. DNA for the CDR3: TGTGCCAGCAGCTCCACGGGGGGGGGAGCTGGGGCCAACGTCCTGACTTTC.

The chain has TRBV2 and TRBJ2-2, with TRBD1 identical over 7 bases. Trimming took 3 bases from V and 2 from J; bases not matched to a gene: 3. This CDR3 region has 15 residues. CDR1 is SNHLY, CDR2 FYNNEI, per germline. In nucleotides, the CDR3 is TGTGCCAGCAGTGAGGGACAGAGTAACACCGGGGAGCTGTTTTTT. This gives the protein CASSEGQSNTGELFF.

The genes are TRBV19 and TRBJ2-5; TRBD2 matches at 7 bases. V trimming: 4 bases; J trimming: 2 bases; junction bases outside the gene matches: 4. In germline, CDR1 is LNHDA, CDR2 SQIVND (reference sequence). The CDR3 spans 14 residues. DNA for the CDR3: TGTGCCAGTAGTAAAGTTAGCGGGCAAGAGACCCAGTACTTC. Amino acid sequence: CASSKVSGQETQYF.

This sequence joins TRBV18 and TRBJ2-2; 9 bases agree with TRBD1. V gave up 3 bases and J gave up 6 bases; unmatched junction bases: 5. CDR1 is KGHSH and CDR2 is LQKENI in the germline V gene. There are 15 residues in the CDR3. The CDR3 here is CASSPSQGASGELFF. The CDR3 DNA reads as TGTGCCAGCTCACCGTCACAGGGGGCCTCCGGGGAGCTGTTTTTT.

The genes are TRBV11-3 and TRBJ2-2; D is ambiguous. The germline V gene has CDR1 SGHNT and CDR2 YENEEA. V lost 4 bases and J 5 bases, leaving 11 bases between the germline ends. CDR3 length equals 14 residues. DNA for the CDR3: TGTGCCAGCAGCTGGAGTCATCTTACCGGGGAGCTGTTTTTT. It yields the protein CASSWSHLTGELFF.

The rearrangement joins TRBV18 to TRBJ2-1; the match to TRBD2 covers 11 bases. V was pared by 6 bases and J by 4 bases, with 5 bases of the junction left unmatched. Germline assignment: CDR1 KGHSH and CDR2 LQKENI. CDR3 length equals 15 residues. The CDR3 nucleotides are TGTGCCAGCTCCTCGGGACTAGCGGATTACAATGAGCAGTTCTTC. Translating gives CASSSGLADYNEQFF.

This chain uses TRBV5-1 with TRBJ1-1, with D hard to call. This CDR3 is built from 14 residues. Trimming pared 1 base from V and 0 bases from J, leaving 7 bases between. CDR1 is SGHRS and CDR2 is YFSETQ in the germline V gene. The CDR3 DNA is TGCGCCAGCAGCTTGACAGCCATGAACACTGAAGCTTTCTTT. As protein: CASSLTAMNTEAFF.

This chain joins TRBV19 and TRBJ2-3; weak D call: TRBD1 (7 bases). Per the germline V gene, CDR1 is LNHDA and CDR2 is SQIVND (reference sequence). The ends were cut back, 3 bases at V and 4 bases at J, with 14 bases in the middle. The CDR3 runs 15 residues. The CDR3 protein is CASSIAPGGSDTQYF. As DNA, the CDR3 is TGTGCCAGTAGTATTGCGCCAGGGGGGTCAGATACGCAGTATTTT.

The chain carries TRBV6-5 and TRBJ2-3; 7 nucleotides align to TRBD2. Losses at the gene ends were 5 bases for V and 1 base for J; bases not matched to a gene: 0. Germline values: CDR1 MNHEY, CDR2 SVGAGI. The CDR3 runs to 13 residues. The CDR3, as DNA: TGTGCCAGCAGTACTAGCGGCACAGATACGCAGTATTTT. It specifies CASSTSGTDTQYF.

V is TRBV3-1 (or the pseudogene TRBV3-2) and J is TRBJ2-1; D is undetermined. The CDR3 extends over 12 amino acids. V lost 4 bases to trimming and J lost 9 bases, with 10 bases between them. CDR1 is LGHDT and CDR2 is YNNKEL in the germline V gene (reference sequence). The CDR3 is CASSLGSGEQFF. The DNA for the CDR3 is TGTGCCAGCAGCCTTGGCAGTGGTGAGCAGTTCTTC.

The genes are TRBV28 and TRBJ2-5; weak D call: TRBD1 (8 bases). Trimming took 6 bases from V and 5 from J, leaving 22 bases between them. The germline V gene has CDR1 MDHEN and CDR2 SYDVKM. The CDR3 loop spans 16 amino acids. For the CDR3, the DNA is TGTGCCAGCAGCGTCCTCCGCGGACAGGGAGGGGAGACCCAGTACTTC. This gives the protein CASSVLRGQGGETQYF. The full variable domain, its missing parts supplied by reference TRBV28 and TRBJ2-5, is DVKVTQSSRYLVKRTGEKVFLECVQDMDHENMFWYRQDPGLGLRLIYFSYDVKMKEKGDIPEGYSVSREKKERFSLILESASTNQTSMYLCASSVLRGQGGETQYFGPGTRLLVL.

This clone was seen only a few times. The chain has TRBV5-1 and TRBJ1-1; D is unresolved. Germline-derived CDR1 and CDR2 are SGHRS and YFSETQ. The V end was cut by 0 bases, the J end by 2 bases, with 11 bases between. This CDR3 contains 15 residues. CDR3 coding DNA: TGCGCCAGCAGCTTGGCTGGAGGGAGTAACACTGAAGCTTTCTTT. Translating gives CASSLAGGSNTEAFF.

The gene calls are TRBV10-3 and TRBJ2-5; 8 bases agree with TRBD2. CDR1 is ENHRY, CDR2 SYGVKD, per germline. The trim removed 3 bases at V and 4 bases at J, leaving 10 bases unmatched. The CDR3 covers 16 residues. CDR3 in amino acids: CAISDGITGGLETQYF. The CDR3 region has the DNA TGTGCCATCAGTGATGGTATTACGGGGGGGCTAGAGACCCAGTACTTC.

This chain links TRBV5-1 with TRBJ2-1, with TRBD1 as a possible D gene (6 bases). V was clipped by 4 bases and J by 3 bases, with 14 bases between them. Germline loops: CDR1 SGHRS, CDR2 YFSETQ. There are 15 residues in the CDR3. The DNA of the CDR3 is TGCGCCAGCAGCGCTCTACAGGGTCTCTACAATGAGCAGTTCTTC. The encoded protein is CASSALQGLYNEQFF. Variable domain in full (rest from reference TRBV5-1 and TRBJ2-1): KAGVTQTPRYLIKTRGQQVTLSCSPISGHRSVSWYQQTPGQGLQFLFEYFSETQRNKGNFPGRFSGRQFSNSRSEMNVSTLELGDSALYLCASSALQGLYNEQFFGPGTRLTVL.

This clone was detected once. V gene TRBV5-4 combines with J gene TRBJ2-1; 11 bases map to TRBD2. Looked up from germline, CDR1 is SGHNT and CDR2 is YYREEE (reference sequence). After removal of 4 bases from V and 6 bases from J, the junction contained 12 bases not matched to a gene. CDR3 length: 17 amino acids. This chain's CDR3 is CASSLGVSGGAGNEQFF. In nucleotides, the CDR3 is TGTGCCAGCAGCCTAGGGGTTAGCGGGGGGGCTGGCAATGAGCAGTTCTTC.

The chain uses TRBV25-1 and TRBJ2-3, with 7 nucleotides matching TRBD1. CDR1 is MGHDK and CDR2 is SYGVNS in the germline V gene. V gave up 3 bases and J gave up 11 bases; unmatched junction bases: 8. CDR3 length: 13 residues. The CDR3 coding sequence is TGTGCCAGCAGTGAGTCACAGGGGTTTCAGCAGTATTTT. It translates to CASSESQGFQQYF. Using reference TRBV25-1 and TRBJ2-3 for the parts outside the CDR3, the full variable domain is EADIYQTPRYLVIGTGKKITLECSQTMGHDKMYWYQQDPGMELHLIHYSYGVNSTEKGDLSSESTVSRIRTEHFPLTLESARPSHTSQYLCASSESQGFQQYFGPGTRLTVL.